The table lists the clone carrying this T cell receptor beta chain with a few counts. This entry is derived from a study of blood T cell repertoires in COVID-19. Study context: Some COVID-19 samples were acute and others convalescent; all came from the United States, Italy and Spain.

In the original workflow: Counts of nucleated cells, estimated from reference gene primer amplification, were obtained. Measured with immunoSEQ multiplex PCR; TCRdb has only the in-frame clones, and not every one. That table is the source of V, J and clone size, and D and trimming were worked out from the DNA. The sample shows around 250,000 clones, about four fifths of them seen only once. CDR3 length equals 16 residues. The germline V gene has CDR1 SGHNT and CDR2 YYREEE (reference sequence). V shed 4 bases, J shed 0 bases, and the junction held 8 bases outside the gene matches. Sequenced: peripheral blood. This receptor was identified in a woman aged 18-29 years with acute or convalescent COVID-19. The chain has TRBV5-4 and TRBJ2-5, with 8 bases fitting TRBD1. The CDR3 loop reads CASSLRDRKNQETQYF. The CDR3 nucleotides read TGTGCCAGCAGCCTCCGGGACAGGAAAAACCAAGAGACCCAGTACTTC.